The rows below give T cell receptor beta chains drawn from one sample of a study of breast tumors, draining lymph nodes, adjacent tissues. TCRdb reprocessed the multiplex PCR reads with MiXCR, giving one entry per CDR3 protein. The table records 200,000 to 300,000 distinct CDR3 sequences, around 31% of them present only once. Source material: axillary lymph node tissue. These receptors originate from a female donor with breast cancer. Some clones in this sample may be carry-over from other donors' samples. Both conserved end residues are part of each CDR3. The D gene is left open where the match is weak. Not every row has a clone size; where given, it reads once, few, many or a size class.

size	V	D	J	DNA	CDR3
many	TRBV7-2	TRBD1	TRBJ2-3	TGTGCCAGCAGCCTCCGGGACAGGGTGCAGTATTTT	CASSLRDRVQYF
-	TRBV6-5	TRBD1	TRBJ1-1	TGTGCCAGCAGCAGTAGACAGGGGCCGGGACTTGGCACTGAAGCTTTCTTT	CASSSRQGPGLGTEAFF
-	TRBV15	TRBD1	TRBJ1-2	TGTGCCACCAGCAGCCAGACAGGGAACTATGGCTACACCTTC	CATSSQTGNYGYTF
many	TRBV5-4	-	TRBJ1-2	TGTGCCAGCAGCTTGGTACAGGGCTATGGCTACACCTTC	CASSLVQGYGYTF
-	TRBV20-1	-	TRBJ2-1	TGCAGTGCTAGAGCGGTGGGTAGTTCCTACAATGAGCAGTTCTTC	CSARAVGSSYNEQFF
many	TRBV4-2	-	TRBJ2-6	TGTGCCAGCAGCCAAGCAGGGGGGTTCTCTGGGGCCAACGTCCTGACTTTC	CASSQAGGFSGANVLTF
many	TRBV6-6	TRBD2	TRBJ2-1	TGTGCCAGCAGTGGACTAGCGGGTAACGAGCAGTTCTTC	CASSGLAGNEQFF
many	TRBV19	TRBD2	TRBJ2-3	TGTGCCAGTAGTATCTGGGTGACTAGCGGGAAGACTAGCACAGATACGCAGTATTTT	CASSIWVTSGKTSTDTQYF
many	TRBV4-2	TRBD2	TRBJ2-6	TGTGCCAGCAGCCGCAGTTCTAGAGCCCGGGGGGGCTCTGGGGCCAACGTCCTGACTTTC	CASSRSSRARGGSGANVLTF
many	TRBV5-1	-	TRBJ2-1	TGCGCCAGCAGCTTGGACCCACTCAATGAGCAGTTCTTC	CASSLDPLNEQFF
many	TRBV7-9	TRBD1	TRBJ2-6	TGTGCCAGCAGATGGACAGGGCAAACCGTCCTCGGGGCCAACGTCCTGACTTTC	CASRWTGQTVLGANVLTF
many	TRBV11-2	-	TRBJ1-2	TGTGCCAGCAGCTCGTCCGACAGACTATCTATGGGCTACACCTTC	CASSSSDRLSMGYTF
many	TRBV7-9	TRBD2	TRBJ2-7	TGTGCCAGCAGCTCATTGGGTGGGGGGGGATACGAGCAGTACTTC	CASSSLGGGGYEQYF
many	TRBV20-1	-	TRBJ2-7	TGCAGTGCTAGGGTCTTAGGGGGGAGCGCGCAGTACTTC	CSARVLGGSAQYF
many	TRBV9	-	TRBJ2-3	TGTGCCAGCAAGGGGGGGCGAAGCACAGATACGCAGTATTTT	CASKGGRSTDTQYF
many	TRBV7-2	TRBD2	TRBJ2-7	TGTGCCAGCAGCTTAGCCGTTAGCGGGAGGACCTCTCTCTACGAGCAGTACTTC	CASSLAVSGRTSLYEQYF
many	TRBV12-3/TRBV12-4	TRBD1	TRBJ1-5	TGTGCCAGCAGTTTAGGGGGCAGGGGGCACATCAATCAGCCCCAGCATTTT	CASSLGGRGHINQPQHF
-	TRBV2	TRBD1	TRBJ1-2	TGTGCCAGCACCTTCACAGGGGGCGGTGGCTACACCTTC	CASTFTGGGGYTF
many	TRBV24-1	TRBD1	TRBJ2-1	TGTGCCACCATTAACTTCTACACCGGGACAGTGGGTCTATTGAACAATGAGCAGTTCTTC	CATINFYTGTVGLLNNEQFF
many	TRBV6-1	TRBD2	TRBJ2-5	TGTGCCAGCAGTGATACCGGGCTAGCGGGACAAGAGACCCAGTACTTC	CASSDTGLAGQETQYF
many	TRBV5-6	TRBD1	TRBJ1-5	TGTGCCAGCAGCTCGACAGGGGAGGGTCAGCCCCAGCATTTT	CASSSTGEGQPQHF
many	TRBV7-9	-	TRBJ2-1	TGTGCCAGCAGCTTATCTGTCAATGAGCAGTTCTTC	CASSLSVNEQFF
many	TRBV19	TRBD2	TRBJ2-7	TGTGCCAGTAGCAAGACTAGCCGAAGCTCCTACGAGCAGTACTTC	CASSKTSRSSYEQYF
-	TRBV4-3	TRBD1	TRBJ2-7	TGCGCCAGCAGCCAAGATGCCGGGACAGGGACCGAGCAGTACTTC	CASSQDAGTGTEQYF
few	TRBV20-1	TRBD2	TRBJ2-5	TGCAGTGCTAGCCAGGGACTAGTCGGACAGACCCAGTACTTC	CSASQGLVGQTQYF
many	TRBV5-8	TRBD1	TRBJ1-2	TGTGCCAGCAGCACCGGACAGGGCTTTAACTATGGCTACACCTTC	CASSTGQGFNYGYTF
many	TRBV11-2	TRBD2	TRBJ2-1	TGTGCCAGCAGCTACGGACTAGCGGGAGATGAGCAGTTCTTC	CASSYGLAGDEQFF
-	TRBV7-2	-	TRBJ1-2	TGTGCCAGCAGCTTAGGAGGGGCCAGCTACACCTTC	CASSLGGASYTF
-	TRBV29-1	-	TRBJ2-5	TGCAGCGTTGAGATACCGGGACACCCACGGGAGACCCAGTACTTC	CSVEIPGHPRETQYF
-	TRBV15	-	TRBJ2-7	TGTGCCACCAGCAGCTTTCTATTCAACGAGCAGTACTTC	CATSSFLFNEQYF
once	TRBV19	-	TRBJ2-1	TGTACCAGTAGCCTGGACAGTTACAATGAGCAGTTCTTC	CTSSLDSYNEQFF
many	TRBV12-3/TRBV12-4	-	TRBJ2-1	TGTGCCAGCAGCCCCCAGCGGGCAAACAATGAGCAGTTCTTC	CASSPQRANNEQFF
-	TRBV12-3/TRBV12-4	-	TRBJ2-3	TGTGCCAGCAGTTTAGGTAGCGGACTTACCACAGATACGCAGTATTTT	CASSLGSGLTTDTQYF
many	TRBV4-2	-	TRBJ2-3	TGTGCCAGCAGCCAAGGAGGTACGCAGTATTTT	CASSQGGTQYF
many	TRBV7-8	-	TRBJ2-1	TGTGCCAGCAGCCTCGCTGGGTTCTACAATGGGCAGTTCTTC	CASSLAGFYNGQFF
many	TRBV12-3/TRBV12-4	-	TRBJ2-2	TGTGCCAGCAGTTTAGCCCCCCTACTAACCGGGGAGCTGTTTTTT	CASSLAPLLTGELFF
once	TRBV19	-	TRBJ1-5	TGTGCCAGTAGGGGCCGGGGTGTCCACGAAAATCAGCCCCAGCATTTT	CASRGRGVHENQPQHF
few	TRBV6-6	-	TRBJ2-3	TGTGCCAGCACCCGTAGCGGATACAGCACAGATACGCAGTATTTT	CASTRSGYSTDTQYF
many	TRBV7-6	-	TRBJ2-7	TGTGCCAGCAGCCCCAAATACGGTGACGAGCAGTACTTC	CASSPKYGDEQYF
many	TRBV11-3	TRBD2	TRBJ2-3	TGTGCCAGCAGCCTTCCGGGACTAGCGGCAACTAGCACAGATACGCAGTATTTT	CASSLPGLAATSTDTQYF
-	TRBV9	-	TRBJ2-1	TGTGCCAGCAGCGTAGAGATAAGGCTTGGTTCCTACACTGAGCAGTTCTTC	CASSVEIRLGSYTEQFF
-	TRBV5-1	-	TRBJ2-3	TGCGCCAGCAGCATTGGCGGGACGGGTCTATATCTCACAGATACGCAGTATTTT	CASSIGGTGLYLTDTQYF
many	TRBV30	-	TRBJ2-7	TGTGCCTGGAGTGTTGGGGGGTTCGTCTACGAGCAGTACTTC	CAWSVGGFVYEQYF
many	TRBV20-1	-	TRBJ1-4	TGCAGTGCTAGAGAGTCCCTGTGGCAGGCAACTAATGAAAAACTGTTTTTT	CSARESLWQATNEKLFF